This T cell receptor (beta chain) emerged from a study of naive CD8 T cells in extremely preterm neonates. Samples were taken at extremely preterm deliveries at roughly 22-27 weeks of gestation. About 20,000 to 100,000 naive CD8+ T cells were sorted per sample. Germline V CDR1 and CDR2: SGHTA, FQGNSA. The ends were cut back, 4 bases at V and 0 bases at J, with 13 bases in the middle. This CDR3 region has 15 residues. Comments on this clone: Its antigen is unidentified.

Study-wide points: Relative to older groups, preterm infants had shorter, less trimmed CDR3s with fewer N additions. CDR3 nucleotide sharing was 2.5% to 3% in preterm, 0.4% to 0.45% term, approximately 0.028% children, approximately 0.0091% adults. Compared with all age groups, preterm neonates showed less repertoire richness.

Sequencing used immunoSEQ multiplex PCR; TCRdb keeps in-frame clones, though not all of them. The sample yields about 5,000 clones, 90% to 95% seen once. The material sequenced was naive CD8+ T cells from cord blood. The receptor's source is a boy who was born preterm. This chain links TRBV7-2 with TRBJ2-7; maybe TRBD1 (6 bases). CDR3 region: CASSSWDKSSYEQYF. DNA of the CDR3: TGTGCCAGCAGCTCCTGGGACAAAAGCTCCTACGAGCAGTACTTC.